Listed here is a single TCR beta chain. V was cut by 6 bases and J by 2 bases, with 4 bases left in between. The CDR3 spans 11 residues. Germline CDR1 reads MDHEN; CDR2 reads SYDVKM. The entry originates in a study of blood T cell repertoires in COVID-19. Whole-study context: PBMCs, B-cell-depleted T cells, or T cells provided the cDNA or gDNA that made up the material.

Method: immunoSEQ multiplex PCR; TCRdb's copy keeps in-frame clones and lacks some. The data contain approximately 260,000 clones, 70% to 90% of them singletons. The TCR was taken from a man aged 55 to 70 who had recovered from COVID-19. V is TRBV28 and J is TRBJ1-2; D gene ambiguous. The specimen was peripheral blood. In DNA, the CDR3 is TGTGCCAGCAGCAAAAACTATGGCTACACCTTC. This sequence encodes CASSKNYGYTF.